These 9 T cell receptor beta chains came from one sample sequenced in a study of HIV-infected patients and healthy controls. TCRdb called the 5' RACE reads again in MiXCR, with one record for every CDR3 protein. The data show 18,000 or so distinct CDR3 sequences, with roughly a fifth seen just once and roughly a third held by the top ten. The sequencing input was CD8+ T cells from blood. Receptors originate from a human donor in good health.

This clonotype was detected only a few times. The genes are TRBV12-3 or TRBV12-4 and TRBJ2-2; D perhaps matches TRBD1 (6 bases). This CDR3 region has 19 residues. Trimming stripped 3 bases from V and 0 bases from J, with 20 bases between. The CDR3 region has the DNA TGTGCCAGCAGTTTTAGCCCAAACCCGACAGGTCCGAACACCGGGGAGCTGTTTTTT. Encoded protein: CASSFSPNPTGPNTGELFF.

This clonotype was counted ten times or more. This rearrangement joins TRBV14 to TRBJ2-6, with unresolved D. The CDR3 covers 15 residues. The V gene's germline CDR1 is SGHDN and CDR2 FVKESK. Trimming took 1 base from V and 0 from J, leaving 4 bases between them. CDR3 amino acids: CASSQGHSGANVLTF. The CDR3, as DNA: TGTGCCAGCAGCCAAGGGCACTCTGGGGCCAACGTCCTGACTTTC. Using reference TRBV14 and TRBJ2-6 for the parts outside the CDR3, the full variable domain is EAGVTQFPSHSVIEKGQTVTLRCDPISGHDNLYWYRRVMGKEIKFLLHFVKESKQDESGMPNNRFLAERTGGTYSTLKVQPAELEDSGVYFCASSQGHSGANVLTFGAGSRLTVL.

The chain combines TRBV25-1 with TRBJ2-7, with D unclear. CDR1 and CDR2 (germline): MGHDK, SYGVNS. The CDR3 spans 12 residues. V lost 3 bases to trimming and J lost 0 bases, with 3 bases between them. DNA of the CDR3: TGTGCCAGCAGTGATCCCTCCTACGAGCAGTACTTC. This encodes CASSDPSYEQYF.

The CDR3 sequence is CASSPGPYQTQPQHF. The CDR3 DNA sequence: TGTGCCAGCAGTCCAGGGCCTTATCAGACTCAGCCCCAGCATTTT. The chain is built from TRBV27 and TRBJ1-5; D is perhaps TRBD1 (5 bases). Germline V gene data show CDR1 as MNHEY and CDR2 as SMNVEV (reference sequence). V lost 5 bases, J lost 6 bases, and 17 bases lay in between. The CDR3 spans 15 residues.

This clonotype occurred many times. This chain connects TRBV10-3 to TRBJ2-7, with TRBD2 identical over 7 bases. The V gene's germline CDR1 is ENHRY and CDR2 SYGVKD. V shed 10 bases, J shed 2 bases, and the junction held 5 bases outside the gene matches. The CDR3 contains 12 residues. This CDR3 is CANGGLAYEQYF. In nucleotides, the CDR3 is TGTGCCAACGGTGGACTAGCCTACGAGCAGTACTTC.

The chain couples TRBV4-1 to TRBJ2-3, with 7 bases lining up with TRBD1. CDR1 and CDR2 (germline): MGHRA, YSYEKL. The CDR3 is 18 residues long. Germline trimming cut 0 bases from V and 2 bases from J; bases unmatched to any gene: 11. CDR3 loop: CASSQEGGLSRTTDTQYF. CDR3 in DNA: TGCGCCAGCAGCCAAGAAGGGGGCCTCTCAAGGACCACAGATACGCAGTATTTT.

The J gene is TRBJ1-4, the V gene TRBV7-8; maybe TRBD1 (5 bases). The V gene's germline CDR1 is SGHVS and CDR2 FQNEAQ. CDR3 size: 18 residues. Trimming stripped 0 bases from V and 1 base from J, with 15 bases between. The CDR3 spells CASSLAATGVGTNEKLFF. For the CDR3, the DNA is TGTGCCAGCAGCTTAGCGGCAACAGGAGTTGGAACTAATGAAAAACTGTTTTTT.

By sample share, this clonotype is medium-sized (0.01 to 0.1%). This rearrangement joins TRBV15 to TRBJ1-2; no reliable D call. The germline CDR1 and CDR2 sequences are LNHNV and YYDKDF (reference sequence). CDR3 length equals 14 residues. Between the trimmed V and J ends, which lost 2 bases and 2 bases, there was a span of 9 bases. The CDR3 coding sequence is TGTGCCACCAGCAGATCGCGAGGGAACTATGGCTACACCTTC. Translating gives CATSRSRGNYGYTF.

There are many counts of this clonotype. V and J are TRBV7-3 and TRBJ2-2; D possibly corresponds to TRBD2 (6 bases). This CDR3 region has 14 residues. V was trimmed by 8 bases and J by 1 base, leaving 11 bases between them. The germline V gene encodes CDR1 SGHTA and CDR2 FQGTGA. CDR3 protein: CASRASENTGELFF. In DNA form, the CDR3 reads TGTGCCAGCCGGGCTAGCGAGAACACCGGGGAGCTGTTTTTT.